These 18 T cell receptor beta chains originate from one sample sequenced in a study of cytomegalovirus exposure and HLA in healthy donors. Repertoires were generated with immunoSEQ multiplex PCR, while TCRdb's copy carries only in-frame clones and drops some. Here the sample spans 55,000 to 80,000 clones, about 94% being singletons. Sequencing was performed on PBMCs. These TCRs come from a man younger than 30 in good health and CMV-seropositive.

The rearrangement joins TRBV2 to TRBJ2-5, with 10 bases identical to TRBD1. With V trimmed by 6 bases and J by 1 base, 5 bases remained unmatched. CDR3 length: 15 amino acids. Germline-derived CDR1 and CDR2 are SNHLY and FYNNEI. CDR3 amino acids: CASRGDRGSQETQYF. The CDR3, as DNA: TGTGCCAGCAGGGGGGACAGGGGCTCCCAAGAGACCCAGTACTTC.

The genes are TRBV2 and TRBJ2-7; TRBD1 matches 7 bases. The CDR3 covers 11 residues. Germline V gene lookup returns CDR1 SNHLY and CDR2 FYNNEI. V lost 5 bases and J lost 6; bases outside the gene matches: 1. Here the CDR3 DNA reads TGTGCCAGCAGTTACAGGGGCGAGCAGTACTTC. Its translation is CASSYRGEQYF.

The CDR3 loop reads CASSRQGYEQYF. The CDR3, as DNA: TGTGCCAGCAGTCGACAGGGCTACGAGCAGTACTTC. This chain joins TRBV28 and TRBJ2-7, with 7 nucleotides matching TRBD1. The CDR3 spans 12 residues. Germline V CDR1 and CDR2: MDHEN, SYDVKM. The V and J ends lost 5 bases and 3 bases, in that order; junction bases with no gene match: 1.

CDR3 in amino acids: CASSLGQGRIYEQYF. Here the CDR3 DNA reads TGTGCCAGCAGTTTAGGACAGGGGCGAATCTACGAGCAGTACTTC. This sequence joins TRBV28 and TRBJ2-7, with 9 bases that match TRBD1. The CDR3 is 15 residues long. Per germline, CDR1 MDHEN and CDR2 SYDVKM. After removal of 2 bases from V and 3 bases from J, the junction contained 5 bases not matched to a gene.

The chain links TRBV10-2 to TRBJ2-6; maybe TRBD2 (6 bases). The V end lost 2 bases, the J end lost 0 bases, and 11 bases lay between the germline ends. There are 17 residues in the CDR3. The germline V gene encodes CDR1 WSHSY and CDR2 SAAADI. The CDR3 protein is CASSEGGTASGANVLTF. In DNA form, the CDR3 reads TGCGCCAGCAGTGAGGGAGGGACGGCCTCTGGGGCCAACGTCCTGACTTTC.

The chain is built from TRBV27 and TRBJ1-5, with no clear D. The V and J ends lost 3 bases and 4 bases respectively, with 7 bases between them. Germline V gene sequence: CDR1 MNHEY, CDR2 SMNVEV (reference sequence). This CDR3 spans 13 amino acids. CDR3 region: CASSFRENQPQHF. CDR3 in DNA: TGTGCCAGCAGTTTCCGCGAAAATCAGCCCCAGCATTTT.

The rearrangement links TRBV2 to TRBJ1-1, with a weak D call TRBD1 (6 bases). With 6 bases removed from V and 4 bases from J, the gap between germline ends came to 12 bases. There are 13 residues in the CDR3. Germline lookup yields CDR1 SNHLY and CDR2 FYNNEI. The CDR3 here is CASRPWDITEAFF. CDR3 in DNA: TGTGCCAGCAGACCGTGGGACATCACTGAAGCTTTCTTT. Full variable domain (rest looked up from reference TRBV2 and TRBJ1-1): EPEVTQTPSHQVTQMGQEVILRCVPISNHLYFYWYRQILGQKVEFLVSFYNNEISEKSEIFDDQFSVERPDGSNFTLKIRSTKLEDSAMYFCASRPWDITEAFFGQGTRLTVV.

The chain employs TRBV19 and TRBJ2-3; D gene ambiguous. The CDR3 consists of 13 residues. Germline lookup yields CDR1 LNHDA and CDR2 SQIVND (reference sequence). Trimming stripped 2 bases from V and 2 bases from J, with 5 bases between. The CDR3 loop is CASSILPTDTQYF. The CDR3 coding sequence is TGTGCCAGTAGTATACTCCCCACAGATACGCAGTATTTT.

V and J are TRBV11-2 and TRBJ2-3; D is undetermined. Trimming left V 4 bases short and J 0 bases short, with 8 bases between. The V gene's germline CDR1 is SGHAT and CDR2 FQNNGV. CDR3 length: 14 residues. CDR3 nucleotide sequence: TGTGCCAGCAGCTCTCAGTTTAGCACAGATACGCAGTATTTT. It specifies CASSSQFSTDTQYF.

The chain combines TRBV4-1 with TRBJ2-5; 9 bases match TRBD1. Germline V gene sequence: CDR1 MGHRA, CDR2 YSYEKL. This CDR3 has 17 amino acids. V was pared by 3 bases and J by 3 bases, with 11 bases of the junction left unmatched. DNA for the CDR3: TGCGCCAGCAGCCATGGAGGGCACCGGGACAGGGAAGAGACCCAGTACTTC. Protein sequence: CASSHGGHRDREETQYF.

The chain employs TRBV4-1 and TRBJ2-5; 10 positions match TRBD2. CDR1 and CDR2 from the germline V gene are MGHRA and YSYEKL. The CDR3 runs to 15 residues. V was pared by 4 bases and J by 5 bases, with 7 bases of the junction left unmatched. This CDR3 is CASSPRGTSEETQYF. CDR3 in DNA: TGCGCCAGCAGCCCTAGAGGGACTAGCGAGGAGACCCAGTACTTC.

The CDR3 region is CASSYGQGGSYEQYF. The CDR3 DNA is TGTGCCAGCAGCTACGGACAGGGAGGGTCCTACGAGCAGTACTTC. This chain links TRBV6-6 with TRBJ2-7; D might be TRBD1 (8 bases). The CDR3 length is 15 residues. V shed 6 bases and J shed 1 base, with 16 bases lying between them. CDR1 and CDR2 from the germline V gene are MNHNY and SVGAGI (reference sequence).

The chain links TRBV19 to TRBJ1-2; D remains unclear. V lost 7 bases, J lost 2 bases, and 11 bases lay in between. Germline assignment: CDR1 LNHDA and CDR2 SQIVND (reference sequence). This CDR3 has 13 amino acids. This CDR3 is CASKPLPNYGYTF. The CDR3 DNA is TGTGCCAGTAAGCCCCTCCCGAACTATGGCTACACCTTC. The whole variable domain, filled in from reference TRBV19 and TRBJ1-2, reads DGGITQSPKYLFRKEGQNVTLSCEQNLNHDAMYWYRQDPGQGLRLIYYSQIVNDFQKGDIAEGYSVSREKKESFPLTVTSAQKNPTAFYLCASKPLPNYGYTFGSGTRLTVV.

The gene calls are TRBV7-3 and TRBJ1-2, with 7 bases matching TRBD1. Losses at the gene ends were 5 bases for V and 6 bases for J; bases not matched to a gene: 15. This CDR3 has 16 amino acids. Germline V gene lookup returns CDR1 SGHTA and CDR2 FQGTGA. The CDR3 reads CASSPAGTASTHGYTF. The CDR3 DNA is TGTGCCAGCAGCCCTGCCGGGACAGCTTCCACCCATGGCTACACCTTC.

By frequency in the sample, this clone is medium-sized. The chain has TRBV4-1 and TRBJ2-7; 7 nucleotides match TRBD1. V trimming: 4 bases; J trimming: 3 bases; junction bases outside the gene matches: 9. CDR1 is MGHRA, CDR2 YSYEKL, per germline. This CDR3 has 15 amino acids. For the CDR3, the DNA is TGCGCCAGCAGCCCGCCCGACAGGGATGACTACGAGCAGTACTTC. It is translated as CASSPPDRDDYEQYF.

The chain uses TRBV9 and TRBJ2-6; TRBD1 matches at 8 bases. This CDR3 region has 19 residues. The junction had 12 bases not matched to a gene; V was cut back by 4 bases and J by 0 bases. CDR1 and CDR2 (germline): SGDLS, YYNGEE. Here the CDR3 reads CASSSDRGWGSSGANVLTF. CDR3 nucleotides: TGTGCCAGCAGCTCCGACAGGGGTTGGGGTAGCTCTGGGGCCAACGTCCTGACTTTC.

The chain combines TRBV29-1 with TRBJ1-2; a weak D match, TRBD1 (6 bases). CDR3 length: 12 residues. V lost 6 bases and J lost 5, with 13 bases in between. The germline V gene encodes CDR1 SQVTM and CDR2 ANQGSEA. CDR3 nucleotide sequence: TGCAGCGTCGTGGGACACGGATATGGCTACACCTTC. This gives the protein CSVVGHGYGYTF.

This sequence joins TRBV14 and TRBJ2-7; 13 bases line up with TRBD2. This CDR3 spans 15 amino acids. In germline, CDR1 is SGHDN, CDR2 FVKESK. With V trimmed by 4 bases and J by 4 bases, 4 bases remained unmatched. This CDR3 is CASSPGLAGAYEQYF. CDR3 nucleotides: TGTGCCAGCAGCCCCGGACTAGCGGGAGCTTACGAGCAGTACTTC.